This entry lists 2 T cell receptor beta chains sequenced from one sample in a study of CD8+CD57+ T cells in acquired aplastic anemia. The patients chosen for sequencing had shown expansion of CD8+CD57+ cells (detected by flow cytometry). Genomic DNA templated the TCR beta VDJ and CDR3 profiling. MiXCR was run by TCRdb on the reads, yielding one entry per CDR3 protein. This table holds approximately 95,000 distinct CDR3 sequences, 65% to 70% found once. The sequenced material came from sorted CD4+, CD8+, or CD8+CD57+ T cells (not recorded which) from PBMCs. Receptors were obtained from a human donor with aplastic anemia.

This chain links TRBV19 with TRBJ2-5; tentatively, D is TRBD1 or TRBD2 (5 bases each). The CDR3 is 15 amino acids. Trimming removed 6 bases at V and 4 bases at J, with 18 bases between. Germline V gives CDR1 LNHDA, CDR2 SQIVND (reference sequence). The CDR3 here is CASRRQIEAGETQYF. CDR3 in DNA: TGTGCCAGTAGGCGACAGATTGAGGCGGGAGAGACCCAGTACTTC.

This clonotype was seen a few times. V and J are TRBV28 and TRBJ2-1; 11 nucleotides agree with TRBD1. The CDR3 is 16 amino acids. V shed 3 bases and J 8 bases; nucleotides not matched to a gene: 9. Per germline, CDR1 MDHEN and CDR2 SYDVKM. Here the CDR3 DNA reads TGTGCCAGCAGTTTCCGCGGGACAGGGGGTCGGTATGAGCAGTTCTTC. This codes for CASSFRGTGGRYEQFF.